The 5 T cell receptor beta chains below all came from one sample that was sequenced in a study of T cells after yellow fever vaccination. TCRdb fed the 5' RACE reads into MiXCR, producing one record per CDR3 protein. The data contain approximately 510,000 distinct CDR3 sequences, about a fifth of them singletons. The input for sequencing was PBMCs, taken approximately 22 days after the first yellow fever vaccination. The receptors were gathered from a young man who received the YFV17D yellow fever vaccine.

This clonotype appeared a few times. The V and J genes are TRBV3-1 and TRBJ1-1, with unresolved D. The CDR3 has 15 amino acids. The germline V gene encodes CDR1 LGHDT and CDR2 YNNKEL (reference sequence). The V and J ends lost 0 bases and 0 bases respectively, with 8 bases between them. The CDR3: CASSQDRRLNTEAFF. CDR3 bases: TGTGCCAGCAGCCAAGACAGGCGGTTGAACACTGAAGCTTTCTTT.

The rearrangement uses TRBV11-3 and TRBJ2-1, with D possibly TRBD2 on 6 matching bases. The germline gives CDR1 SGHNT, CDR2 YENEEA. Trimming took 4 bases from V and 3 from J, leaving 13 bases between them. There are 15 residues in the CDR3. CDR3 protein: CASSSREIGYNEQFF. CDR3 nucleotides: TGTGCCAGCAGCTCCCGGGAGATTGGCTACAATGAGCAGTTCTTC.

In its sample, this clonotype was seen a few times. The chain combines TRBV6-2 or TRBV6-3 with TRBJ2-1; 7 bases agree with TRBD2. Unmatched junction bases numbered 27, after V lost 0 bases and J lost 10 bases. Looked up from germline, CDR1 is MNHEY and CDR2 is SVGEGT. CDR3 length: 21 residues. The CDR3 spells CASSYSFGFGWRGTKGREQFF. CDR3 nucleotide sequence: TGTGCCAGCAGTTACTCGTTTGGGTTCGGTTGGCGGGGGACCAAGGGGCGAGAGCAGTTCTTC.

The chain links TRBV5-1 to TRBJ2-1, with 15 bases lining up with TRBD2. V was pared by 0 bases and J by 8 bases, with 6 bases of the junction left unmatched. Germline V gene lookup returns CDR1 SGHRS and CDR2 YFSETQ. The CDR3 has 17 amino acids. This chain's CDR3 is CASSLALGLAGGHEQFF. CDR3 bases: TGCGCCAGCAGCTTGGCCCTCGGACTAGCGGGGGGGCATGAGCAGTTCTTC.

The rearrangement links TRBV12-3 or TRBV12-4 to TRBJ1-2; D call uncertain. This CDR3 spans 13 amino acids. Trimming removed 3 bases from V and 4 bases from J, with 9 bases in between. Here the CDR3 DNA reads TGTGCCAGCAGTTTTTCACAGACCTATGGCTACACCTTC. It codes for CASSFSQTYGYTF.